This T cell receptor (beta chain) was profiled in a study of T cells in Graves' hyperthyroidism and ophthalmopathy. The CDR3 is 14 amino acids. From germline, CDR1 is LNHNV and CDR2 YYDKDF (reference sequence). The ends were cut back, 1 base at V and 3 bases at J, with 6 bases in the middle. A roughly 9.3 ml volume of fresh peripheral blood provided the PBMCs. Using RNA transcripts as the source, TCR beta CDR3 regions were amplified. Initially, a first-round RT-PCR of the TCR CDR3 employed the HTBI primer set. MiXCR, applied by TCRdb to the multiplex PCR reads, yields one record per CDR3 protein. The sample has some 500,000 distinct CDR3 sequences, about 16% seen once. This clonotype was found a few times.

The specimen sequenced was blood. The genes are TRBV15 and TRBJ1-4; D uncertain. The clonotype comes from a woman aged 30 to 39 with Graves' ophthalmopathy. The CDR3 region is CATSRVGSNEKLFF. The CDR3 DNA is TGTGCCACCAGCAGAGTTGGATCTAATGAAAAACTGTTTTTT. The whole variable domain, remainder taken from reference TRBV15 and TRBJ1-4, is DAMVIQNPRYQVTQFGKPVTLSCSQTLNHNVMYWYQQKSSQAPKLLFHYYDKDFNNEADTPDNFQSRRPNTSFCFLDIRSPGLGDTAMYLCATSRVGSNEKLFFGSGTQLSVL.